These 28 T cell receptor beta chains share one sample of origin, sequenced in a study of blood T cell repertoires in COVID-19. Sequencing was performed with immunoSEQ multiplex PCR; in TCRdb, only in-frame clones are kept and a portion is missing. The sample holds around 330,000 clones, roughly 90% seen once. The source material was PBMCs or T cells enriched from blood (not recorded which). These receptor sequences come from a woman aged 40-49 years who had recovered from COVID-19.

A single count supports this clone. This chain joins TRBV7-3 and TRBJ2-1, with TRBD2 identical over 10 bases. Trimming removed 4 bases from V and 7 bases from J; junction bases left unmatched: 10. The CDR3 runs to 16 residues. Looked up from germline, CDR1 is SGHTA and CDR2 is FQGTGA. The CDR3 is CASSSELAGEDNEQFF. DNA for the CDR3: TGTGCCAGCAGCTCCGAGCTAGCGGGGGAGGATAATGAGCAGTTCTTC.

The DNA of the CDR3 is TGTGCCACCAGTGATTTGCAGCGGGAGGGCGGCACAGATACGCAGTATTTT. This codes for CATSDLQREGGTDTQYF. V is TRBV24-1 and J is TRBJ2-3; 10 nucleotides agree with TRBD2. The CDR3 is 17 residues long. Germline V gene sequence: CDR1 KGHDR, CDR2 SFDVKD. The V and J ends lost 0 bases and 1 base, in that order; junction bases with no gene match: 3.

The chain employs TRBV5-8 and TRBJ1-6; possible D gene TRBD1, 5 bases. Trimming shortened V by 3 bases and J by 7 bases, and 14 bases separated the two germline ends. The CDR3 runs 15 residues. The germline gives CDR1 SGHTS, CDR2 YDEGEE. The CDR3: CASSWAGRRNSPLHF. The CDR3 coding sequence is TGTGCCAGCAGCTGGGCGGGACGGAGAAATTCACCCCTCCACTTT.

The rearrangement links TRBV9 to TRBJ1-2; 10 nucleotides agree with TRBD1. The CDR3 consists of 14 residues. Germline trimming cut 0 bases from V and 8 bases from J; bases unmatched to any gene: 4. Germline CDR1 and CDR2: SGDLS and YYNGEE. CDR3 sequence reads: CASSVEGTGVGYTF. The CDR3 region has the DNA TGTGCCAGCAGCGTAGAAGGGACAGGGGTCGGCTACACCTTC.

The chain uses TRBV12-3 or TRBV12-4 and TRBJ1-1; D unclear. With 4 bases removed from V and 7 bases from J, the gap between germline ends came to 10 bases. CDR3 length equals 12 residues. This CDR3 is CASSSFSVEAFF. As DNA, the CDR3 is TGTGCCAGCAGTTCCTTTTCGGTTGAAGCTTTCTTT.

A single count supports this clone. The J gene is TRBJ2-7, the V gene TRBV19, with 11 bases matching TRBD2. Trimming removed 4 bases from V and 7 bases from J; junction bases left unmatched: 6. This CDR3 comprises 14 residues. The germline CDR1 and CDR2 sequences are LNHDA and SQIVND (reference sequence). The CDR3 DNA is TGTGCCAGTAGTAGTAGCGGGAGGGCGCGGGAGCAGTACTTC. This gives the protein CASSSSGRAREQYF.

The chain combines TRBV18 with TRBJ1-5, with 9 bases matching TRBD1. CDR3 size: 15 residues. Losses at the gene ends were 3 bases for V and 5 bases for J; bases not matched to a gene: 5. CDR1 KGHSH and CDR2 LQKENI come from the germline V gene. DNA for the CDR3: TGTGCCAGCTCACCGGGACAGGGAAACGATCAGCCCCAGCATTTT. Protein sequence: CASSPGQGNDQPQHF.

In DNA form, the CDR3 reads TGTGCCAGCAGCTCCTACAGGGGCGCCGGGGAGCTGTTTTTT. It encodes CASSSYRGAGELFF. The V gene is TRBV13, the J gene TRBJ2-2; 7 positions match TRBD1. V shed 4 bases, J shed 6 bases, and the junction held 5 bases outside the gene matches. The CDR3 is 14 amino acids. The germline V gene has CDR1 PRHDT and CDR2 FYEKMQ (reference sequence).

In nucleotides, the CDR3 is TGTGCCAGCAGTTTAGCCGGACAGAGCTCCTATAATTCACCCCTCCACTTT. Protein: CASSLAGQSSYNSPLHF. This rearrangement joins TRBV27 to TRBJ1-6, with TRBD1 as a possible D gene (6 bases). The CDR3 is 17 residues long. V lost 2 bases and J 0 bases, leaving 11 bases between the germline ends. Germline V gene sequence: CDR1 MNHEY, CDR2 SMNVEV (reference sequence).

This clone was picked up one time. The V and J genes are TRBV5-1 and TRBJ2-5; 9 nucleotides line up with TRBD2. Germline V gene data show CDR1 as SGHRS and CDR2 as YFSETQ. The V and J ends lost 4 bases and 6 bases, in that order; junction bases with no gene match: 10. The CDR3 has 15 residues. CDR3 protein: CASSRASGDHKTQYF. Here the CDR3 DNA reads TGCGCCAGCAGCCGGGCTAGCGGGGACCACAAGACCCAGTACTTC.

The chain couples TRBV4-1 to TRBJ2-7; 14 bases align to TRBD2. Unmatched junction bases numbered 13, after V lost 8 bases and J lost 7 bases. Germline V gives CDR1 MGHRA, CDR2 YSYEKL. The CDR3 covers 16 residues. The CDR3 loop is CASPGLAGEASREQYF. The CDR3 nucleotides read TGCGCCAGCCCGGGACTAGCGGGAGAAGCCTCAAGGGAGCAGTACTTC.

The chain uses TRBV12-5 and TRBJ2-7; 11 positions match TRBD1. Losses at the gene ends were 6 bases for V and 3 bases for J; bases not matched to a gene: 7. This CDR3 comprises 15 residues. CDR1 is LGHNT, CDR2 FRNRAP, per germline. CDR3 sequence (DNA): TGTGCTAGTGGCCCGAGGACAGGGGGCTTCTACGAGCAGTACTTC. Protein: CASGPRTGGFYEQYF.

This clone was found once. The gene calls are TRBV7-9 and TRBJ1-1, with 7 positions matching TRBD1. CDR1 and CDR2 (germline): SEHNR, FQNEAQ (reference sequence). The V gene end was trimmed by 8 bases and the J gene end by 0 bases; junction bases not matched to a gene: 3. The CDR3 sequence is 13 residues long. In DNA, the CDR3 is TGTGCCAGCCAGGGGGGCTTGAACACTGAAGCTTTCTTT. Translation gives CASQGGLNTEAFF.

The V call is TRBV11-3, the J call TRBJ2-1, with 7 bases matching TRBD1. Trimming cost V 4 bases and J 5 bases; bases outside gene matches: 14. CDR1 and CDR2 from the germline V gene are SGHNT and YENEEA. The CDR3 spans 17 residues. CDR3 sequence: CASSSQTGKGLDNEQFF. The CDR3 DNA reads TGTGCCAGCAGCTCTCAGACAGGGAAGGGGTTGGACAATGAGCAGTTCTTC.

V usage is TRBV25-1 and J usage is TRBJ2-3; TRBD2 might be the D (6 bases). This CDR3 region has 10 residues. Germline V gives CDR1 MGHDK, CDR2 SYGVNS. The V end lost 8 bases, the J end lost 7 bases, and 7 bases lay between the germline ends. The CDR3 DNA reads TGTGCCAGCGGGGGGAATACGCAGTATTTT. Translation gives CASGGNTQYF.

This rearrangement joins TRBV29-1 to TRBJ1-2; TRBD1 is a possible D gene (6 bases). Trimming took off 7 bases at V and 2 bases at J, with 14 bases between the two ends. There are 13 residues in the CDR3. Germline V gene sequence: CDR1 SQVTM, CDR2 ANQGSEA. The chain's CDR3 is CSARQDPNYGYTF. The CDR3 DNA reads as TGCAGCGCAAGACAGGACCCCAACTATGGCTACACCTTC.

Written as DNA, the CDR3 is TGCAGCGTCTACACGGACAGGGAGAGCACTGAAGCTTTCTTT. Protein sequence: CSVYTDRESTEAFF. The rearrangement links TRBV29-1 to TRBJ1-1; 8 bases align to TRBD1. V shed 6 bases, J shed 4 bases, and the junction held 10 bases outside the gene matches. The CDR3 is made up of 14 amino acids. Germline V gene data show CDR1 as SQVTM and CDR2 as ANQGSEA. Complete variable domain (other parts from reference TRBV29-1 and TRBJ1-1): SAVISQKPSRDICQRGTSLTIQCQVDSQVTMMFWYRQQPGQSLTLIATANQGSEATYESGFVIDKFPISRPNLTFSTLTVSNMSPEDSSIYLCSVYTDRESTEAFFGQGTRLTVV.

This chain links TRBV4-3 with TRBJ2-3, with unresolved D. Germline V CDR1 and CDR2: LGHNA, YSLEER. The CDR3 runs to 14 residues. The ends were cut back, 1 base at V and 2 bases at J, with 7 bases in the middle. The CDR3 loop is CASSQALFTDTQYF. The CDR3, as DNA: TGCGCCAGCAGCCAAGCCCTCTTCACAGATACGCAGTATTTT.

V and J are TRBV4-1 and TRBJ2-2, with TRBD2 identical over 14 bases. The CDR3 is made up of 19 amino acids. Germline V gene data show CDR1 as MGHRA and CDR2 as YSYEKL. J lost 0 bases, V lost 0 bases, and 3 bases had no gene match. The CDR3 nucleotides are TGCGCCAGCAGCCAAGACCTGGGACTAGCGGGGGCGAACACCGGGGAGCTGTTTTTT. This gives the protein CASSQDLGLAGANTGELFF.

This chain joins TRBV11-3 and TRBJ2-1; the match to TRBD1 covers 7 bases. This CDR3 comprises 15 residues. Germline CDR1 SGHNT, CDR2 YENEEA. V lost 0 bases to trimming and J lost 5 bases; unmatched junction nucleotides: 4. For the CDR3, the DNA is TGTGCCAGCAGCTTAGAGGGACAGATAAACAATGAGCAGTTCTTC. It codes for CASSLEGQINNEQFF.

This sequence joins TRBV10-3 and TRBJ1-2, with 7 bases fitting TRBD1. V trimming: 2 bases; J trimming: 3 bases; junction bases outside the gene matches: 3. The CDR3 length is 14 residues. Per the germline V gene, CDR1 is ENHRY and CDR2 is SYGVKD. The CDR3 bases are TGTGCCATCAGTGAGGACAGGGATCACTATGGCTACACCTTC. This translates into CAISEDRDHYGYTF.

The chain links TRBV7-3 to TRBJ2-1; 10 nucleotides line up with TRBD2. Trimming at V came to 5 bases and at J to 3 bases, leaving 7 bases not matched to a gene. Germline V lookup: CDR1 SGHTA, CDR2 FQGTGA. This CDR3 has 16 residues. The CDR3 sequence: CASSLWTSGDYNEQFF. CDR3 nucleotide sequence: TGTGCCAGCAGCCTTTGGACTAGCGGTGACTACAATGAGCAGTTCTTC. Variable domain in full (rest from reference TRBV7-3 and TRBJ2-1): GAGVSQTPSNKVTEKGKYVELRCDPISGHTALYWYRQSLGQGPEFLIYFQGTGAADDSGLPNDRFFAVRPEGSVSTLKIQRTERGDSAVYLCASSLWTSGDYNEQFFGPGTRLTVL.

CDR3 nucleotides: TGTGCCAGCAGCCCTTGGACAGGGGCCTACGAGCAGTACTTC. This translates into CASSPWTGAYEQYF. The V gene is TRBV7-6, the J gene TRBJ2-7; TRBD1 matches at 9 bases. V lost 5 bases, J lost 2 bases, and 4 bases stayed unmatched. The CDR3 spans 14 residues. CDR1 is SGHVS and CDR2 is FNYEAQ in the germline V gene. Drawing the rest from reference TRBV7-6 and TRBJ2-7, the complete variable domain is GAGVSQSPRYKVTKRGQDVALRCDPISGHVSLYWYRQALGQGPEFLTYFNYEAQQDKSGLPNDRFSAERPEGSISTLTIQRTEQRDSAMYRCASSPWTGAYEQYFGPGTRLTVT.

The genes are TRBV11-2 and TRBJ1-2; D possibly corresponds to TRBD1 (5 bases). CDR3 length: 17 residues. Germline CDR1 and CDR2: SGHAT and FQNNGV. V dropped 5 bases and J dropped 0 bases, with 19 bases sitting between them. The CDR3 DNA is TGTGCCAGCAGCCTTCGGCCCCCAGGGATAGCTAACTATGGCTACACCTTC. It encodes CASSLRPPGIANYGYTF.

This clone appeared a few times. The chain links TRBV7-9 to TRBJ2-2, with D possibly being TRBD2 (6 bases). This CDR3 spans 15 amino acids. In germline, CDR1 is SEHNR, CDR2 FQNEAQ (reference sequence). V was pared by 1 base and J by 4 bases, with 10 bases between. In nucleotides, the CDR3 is TGTGCCAGCAGCTTAGAGATAGCGGCCACCGGGGAGCTGTTTTTT. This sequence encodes CASSLEIAATGELFF. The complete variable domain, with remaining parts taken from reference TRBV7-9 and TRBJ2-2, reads DTGVSQNPRHKITKRGQNVTFRCDPISEHNRLYWYRQTLGQGPEFLTYFQNEAQLEKSRLLSDRFSAERPKGSFSTLEIQRTEQGDSAMYLCASSLEIAATGELFFGEGSRLTVL.

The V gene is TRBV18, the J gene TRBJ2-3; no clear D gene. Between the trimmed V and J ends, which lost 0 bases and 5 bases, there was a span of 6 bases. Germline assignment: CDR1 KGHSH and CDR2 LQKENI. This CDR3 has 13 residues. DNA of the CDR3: TGTGCCAGCTCACCACCGTCAGTAGATACGCAGTATTTT. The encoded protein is CASSPPSVDTQYF. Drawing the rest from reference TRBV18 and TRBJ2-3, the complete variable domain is NAGVMQNPRHLVRRRGQEARLRCSPMKGHSHVYWYRQLPEEGLKFMVYLQKENIIDESGMPKERFSAEFPKEGPSILRIQQVVRGDSAAYFCASSPPSVDTQYFGPGTRLTVL.

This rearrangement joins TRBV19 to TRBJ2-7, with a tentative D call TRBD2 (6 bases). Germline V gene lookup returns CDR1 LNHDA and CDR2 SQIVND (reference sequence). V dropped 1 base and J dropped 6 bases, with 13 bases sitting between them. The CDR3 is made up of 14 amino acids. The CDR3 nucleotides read TGTGCCAGTAGTATAGGGGGAGGAGGGAGCGAGCAGTACTTC. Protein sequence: CASSIGGGGSEQYF.

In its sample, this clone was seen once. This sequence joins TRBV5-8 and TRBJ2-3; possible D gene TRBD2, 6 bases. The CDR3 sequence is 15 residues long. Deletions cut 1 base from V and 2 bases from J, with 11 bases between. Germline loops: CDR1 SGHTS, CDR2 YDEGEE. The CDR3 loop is CASSLYGGATDTQYF. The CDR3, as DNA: TGTGCCAGCAGCTTGTACGGCGGGGCCACAGATACGCAGTATTTT.